Given below is one T cell receptor beta chain in context. Here immunoSEQ multiplex PCR was the method, and the copy in TCRdb shows in-frame clones only, minus some. The sample shows around 150,000 clones, 80% to 90% of them seen only once. The CDR3 spans 14 residues. Germline assignment: CDR1 SGHDN and CDR2 FVKESK. Trimming removed 3 bases at V and 5 bases at J, with 13 bases between. This entry is derived from a study of blood T cell repertoires in COVID-19. Across the whole study: The United States, Italy and Spain provided the acute and convalescent COVID-19 samples. The cDNA or gDNA used as material had been derived from T cells, B-cell-depleted T cells, or PBMCs.

This chain uses TRBV14 with TRBJ1-2, with D maybe TRBD1 (5 bases). Specimen: peripheral blood. This clonotype was obtained from a man between 70 and 80 years old with acute or convalescent COVID-19. CDR3 nucleotides: TGTGCCAGCAGCCACAATACACAGGTTTATGGCTACACCTTC. Its protein product is CASSHNTQVYGYTF. Full variable domain (remainder filled in from reference TRBV14 and TRBJ1-2): EAGVTQFPSHSVIEKGQTVTLRCDPISGHDNLYWYRRVMGKEIKFLLHFVKESKQDESGMPNNRFLAERTGGTYSTLKVQPAELEDSGVYFCASSHNTQVYGYTFGSGTRLTVV.